This TCR beta chain was recorded in a study of STAT5B mutations in CD4+ large granular lymphocyte leukemia. Study-level findings and limits: Top patient clones used TRBV06 genes more often: 8/27 versus 2/35 in controls. The CD4+ versus CD8+ T-LGLL clonality difference may reflect limited sample size.

Libraries were prepared by immunoSEQ multiplex PCR; TCRdb keeps only in-frame clonotypes and omits some of them. Among 30,000 to 40,000 clones, less than 80% were seen once, and the ten largest hold 2.5% to 3%. The CDR3 loop spans 15 amino acids. Trimming shortened V by 1 base and J by 2 bases, and 12 bases separated the two germline ends. CDR1 is SGDLS, CDR2 YYNGEE, per germline. In regard to this clone: What it binds is not known.

This TCR derives from a human donor in good health. V usage is TRBV9 and J usage is TRBJ2-5, with D possibly being TRBD1 or TRBD2 (5 bases each). Sequenced sample: CD4+ T cells from blood buffy coats. CDR3 protein: CASSVSPGPQETQYF. The CDR3 region has the DNA TGTGCCAGCAGCGTATCGCCGGGACCACAAGAGACCCAGTACTTC.